The 26 T cell receptor beta chains below were found in one sample sequenced in a study of T-cell memory formation after mild COVID-19. TCRdb reprocessed the 5' RACE reads with MiXCR, giving one entry per CDR3 protein. Among 550,000 to 600,000 distinct CDR3 sequences listed, 17% were seen once. Sequencing was performed on PBMCs or a T cell subset sorted from them (not recorded which). The receptors come from an adult woman who had mild COVID-19 (a few samples of this study predate the infection). Cell type and time point are not known.

This clonotype came up many times. The rearrangement uses TRBV7-9 and TRBJ2-3, with 11 nucleotides matching TRBD2. J gave up 5 bases and V 5 bases, and 6 bases lay outside the gene matches. The germline CDR1 and CDR2 sequences are SEHNR and FQNEAQ (reference sequence). There are 15 residues in the CDR3. The CDR3 protein is CASSPELAGGDTQYF. CDR3 DNA: TGTGCCAGCAGCCCGGAGCTAGCGGGAGGAGATACGCAGTATTTT.

J is TRBJ2-5 and V is TRBV7-2, with 11 bases that match TRBD2. Trimming took 1 base from V and 4 from J; bases not matched to a gene: 5. The CDR3 has 16 amino acids. Per the germline V gene, CDR1 is SGHTA and CDR2 is FQGNSA. The CDR3 here is CASSLELAGALETQYF. The CDR3 DNA follows: TGTGCCAGCAGCTTAGAACTAGCGGGAGCGTTAGAGACCCAGTACTTC.

This clonotype was recorded a few times. The chain joins TRBV11-2 to TRBJ2-2; 10 positions agree with TRBD1. J gave up 6 bases and V 5 bases, and 9 bases lay outside the gene matches. The CDR3 is 16 amino acids. The germline V gene has CDR1 SGHAT and CDR2 FQNNGV. The CDR3 loop reads CASSKLDRGRAGELFF. The CDR3, as DNA: TGTGCCAGCAGCAAACTCGACAGGGGGCGAGCCGGGGAGCTGTTTTTT. Full variable domain (rest looked up from reference TRBV11-2 and TRBJ2-2): EAGVAQSPRYKIIEKRQSVAFWCNPISGHATLYWYQQILGQGPKLLIQFQNNGVVDDSQLPKDRFSAERLKGVDSTLKIQPAKLEDSAVYLCASSKLDRGRAGELFFGEGSRLTVL.

The V gene is TRBV7-6, the J gene TRBJ2-7; TRBD2 agrees at 10 bases. From germline, CDR1 is SGHVS and CDR2 FNYEAQ. The CDR3 runs 14 residues. The J segment lost 6 bases and the V segment lost 5 bases, leaving 7 bases of the junction unmatched. CDR3 residues: CASSTLAGVGEQYF. The CDR3 nucleotides read TGTGCCAGCAGCACGCTAGCGGGAGTAGGCGAGCAGTACTTC.

This clonotype was seen only a few times. The chain uses TRBV19 and TRBJ2-7; possible D gene TRBD2, 5 bases. The germline V and J ends were trimmed by 4 bases and 4 bases, with 11 bases remaining between them. This CDR3 region has 13 residues. Germline lookup yields CDR1 LNHDA and CDR2 SQIVND (reference sequence). The CDR3 sequence is CASSTGWEYEQYF. CDR3 DNA sequence: TGTGCCAGTAGTACGGGCTGGGAGTACGAGCAGTACTTC.

This clonotype was observed at least ten times. The chain uses TRBV18 and TRBJ2-5; possibly TRBD2 for D (6 bases). Trimming pared 3 bases from V and 5 bases from J, leaving 13 bases between. The CDR3 is 14 amino acids. CDR1 is KGHSH, CDR2 LQKENI, per germline. The CDR3 DNA is TGTGCCAGCTCACCGGGACTCGCGCAGGAGACCCAGTACTTC. The encoded protein is CASSPGLAQETQYF.

The chain couples TRBV27 to TRBJ2-7; D gene uncertain. Trimming took 5 bases from V and 6 from J, leaving 8 bases between them. Germline CDR1 MNHEY, CDR2 SMNVEV (reference sequence). The CDR3 is 11 amino acids. The CDR3 coding sequence is TGTGCCAGCAGTCGTCTTGGCGAGCAGTACTTC. Encoded protein: CASSRLGEQYF.

The gene calls are TRBV10-3 and TRBJ2-1, with D possibly TRBD1 on 6 matching bases. CDR1 and CDR2 (germline): ENHRY, SYGVKD. Deletions cut 7 bases from V and 6 bases from J, with 13 bases between. The CDR3 extends over 13 amino acids. In DNA form, the CDR3 reads TGTGCCATCACAGGGGTGTTAGGCAATGAGCAGTTCTTC. Translating gives CAITGVLGNEQFF.

The V and J genes are TRBV27 and TRBJ2-7; 8 bases fit TRBD1. V shed 2 bases, J shed 3 bases, and the junction held 6 bases outside the gene matches. CDR3 length: 15 residues. The germline V gene encodes CDR1 MNHEY and CDR2 SMNVEV (reference sequence). For the CDR3, the DNA is TGTGCCAGCAGTTTAAGGACAGGGATAATCTACGAGCAGTACTTC. This gives the protein CASSLRTGIIYEQYF.

V usage is TRBV18 and J usage is TRBJ2-1; either TRBD1 or TRBD2 may fit D (5 bases each). Trimming removed 5 bases at V and 12 bases at J, with 17 bases between. This CDR3 is 13 amino acids long. Germline V gene sequence: CDR1 KGHSH, CDR2 LQKENI. The DNA of the CDR3 is TGTGCCAGCTCATCGGGGACCGCCCCTTGGCAGTTCTTC. Amino acid sequence: CASSSGTAPWQFF.

The chain uses TRBV27 and TRBJ1-2; D gene uncertain. The CDR3 is 14 amino acids. Germline CDR1 is MNHEY and CDR2 is SMNVEV (reference sequence). V was cut by 2 bases and J by 6 bases, with 13 bases left in between. The CDR3 loop reads CASSLAPGLDGYTF. CDR3 coding DNA: TGTGCCAGCAGTTTAGCGCCAGGCCTCGATGGCTACACCTTC.

This clonotype occurred a few times. The rearrangement joins TRBV9 to TRBJ2-2; tentatively, D is TRBD1 (5 bases). The CDR3 is 15 amino acids. The V gene lost 3 bases and the J gene lost 7 bases, with 16 bases spanning the gap. CDR1 SGDLS and CDR2 YYNGEE come from the germline V gene. CDR3 in amino acids: CASSAWIGAVGELFF. CDR3 nucleotides: TGTGCCAGCAGCGCCTGGATAGGGGCCGTCGGGGAGCTGTTTTTT.

This clonotype was observed a handful of times. The V call is TRBV11-2, the J call TRBJ2-3; 12 bases align to TRBD2. V trimming: 4 bases; J trimming: 5 bases; junction bases outside the gene matches: 10. Germline CDR1 and CDR2: SGHAT and FQNNGV. The CDR3 has 17 amino acids. The CDR3 DNA reads as TGTGCCAGCAGCTCATCCCTCCTAGCGGGGGGGAAAGATACGCAGTATTTT. Residues: CASSSSLLAGGKDTQYF.

This clonotype occurred a few times. The chain combines TRBV11-1 with TRBJ2-7; D not certain. This CDR3 comprises 12 residues. Germline lookup yields CDR1 SGHAT and CDR2 FQDESV (reference sequence). Between the trimmed V and J ends, which lost 2 bases and 7 bases, there was a span of 9 bases. Written as DNA, the CDR3 is TGTGCCAGCAGCTTAAGAGTTGATGAGCAGTACTTC. This sequence encodes CASSLRVDEQYF. Full variable domain (missing parts from reference TRBV11-1 and TRBJ2-7): EAEVAQSPRYKITEKSQAVAFWCDPISGHATLYWYRQILGQGPELLVQFQDESVVDDSQLPKDRFSAERLKGVDSTLKIQPAELGDSAMYLCASSLRVDEQYFGPGTRLTVT.

V and J are TRBV7-9 and TRBJ2-1, with D possibly called TRBD1 or TRBD2 (6 bases each). Germline CDR1 and CDR2: SEHNR and FQNEAQ (reference sequence). The CDR3 spans 15 residues. The germline V and J ends were trimmed by 2 bases and 9 bases, with 17 bases remaining between them. CDR3 nucleotides: TGTGCCAGCAGCTTATCTAGCGCTCTAGGGGGTGAGCAGTTCTTC. As protein: CASSLSSALGGEQFF.

The genes are TRBV15 and TRBJ2-1; tentatively, D is TRBD2 (5 bases). Trimming removed 6 bases at V and 1 base at J, with 13 bases between. CDR3 length equals 15 residues. Germline values: CDR1 LNHNV, CDR2 YYDKDF (reference sequence). The CDR3 spells CATRGGRSSYNEQFF. In DNA form, the CDR3 reads TGTGCCACCAGGGGTGGGAGAAGTTCCTACAATGAGCAGTTCTTC.

In this sample, this clonotype turned up a few times. V is TRBV5-4 and J is TRBJ2-7, with D possibly TRBD2 on 6 matching bases. The CDR3 is 14 residues long. Germline loops: CDR1 SGHNT, CDR2 YYREEE (reference sequence). The ends were cut back, 3 bases at V and 0 bases at J, with 10 bases in the middle. The CDR3 region is CASSSGLNSYEQYF. The CDR3 DNA sequence: TGTGCCAGCAGCTCGGGACTGAACTCCTACGAGCAGTACTTC.

There are a few counts of this clonotype. The chain carries TRBV27 and TRBJ2-1, with 10 bases lining up with TRBD2. Germline values: CDR1 MNHEY, CDR2 SMNVEV (reference sequence). The CDR3 contains 15 residues. V lost 3 bases and J lost 10; bases outside the gene matches: 9. DNA of the CDR3: TGTGCCAGCAGTTTTGAGCGGGAGGGCCTTTGGGAGCAGTTCTTC. Translated: CASSFEREGLWEQFF.

This rearrangement joins TRBV9 to TRBJ2-1, with D tentatively TRBD1 or TRBD2 (5 bases each). The germline V gene encodes CDR1 SGDLS and CDR2 YYNGEE. Trimming stripped 3 bases from V and 2 bases from J, with 12 bases between. CDR3 length: 15 residues. This chain's CDR3 is CASSGHGTTYNEQFF. The CDR3 coding sequence is TGTGCCAGCAGCGGCCACGGGACCACCTACAATGAGCAGTTCTTC.

This clonotype was seen many times. The CDR3 bases are TGTTCCGGGGGGCGTATCAATGAGCAGTTCTTC. Translating it yields CSGGRINEQFF. The V gene is TRBV7-2, the J gene TRBJ2-1; a possible D gene is TRBD2 (7 bases). Germline V gives CDR1 SGHTA, CDR2 FQGNSA. CDR3 length: 11 residues.

There are many counts of this clonotype. This chain uses TRBV6-5 with TRBJ2-7; a weak D match, TRBD1 (5 bases). The germline gives CDR1 MNHEY, CDR2 SVGAGI. This CDR3 region has 14 residues. Trimming pared 4 bases from V and 6 bases from J, leaving 16 bases between. The CDR3 loop is CASSSNDVGLEQYF. The CDR3 DNA is TGTGCCAGCAGTTCAAACGACGTGGGGCTCGAGCAGTACTTC.

Only a few counts were recorded for this clonotype. This chain joins TRBV12-3 or TRBV12-4 and TRBJ1-1; no clear D. CDR3 size: 11 residues. V was cut by 6 bases and J by 4 bases, with 6 bases left in between. CDR3 in amino acids: CASRARTEAFF. The CDR3 region has the DNA TGTGCCAGCAGGGCTCGCACTGAAGCTTTCTTT.

This sequence joins TRBV28 and TRBJ1-2; D might be TRBD1 (6 bases). Trimming removed 6 bases at V and 4 bases at J, with 18 bases between. The CDR3 length is 15 residues. The germline V gene encodes CDR1 MDHEN and CDR2 SYDVKM. The CDR3 spells CASRAGAGSIYGYTF. The CDR3 coding sequence is TGTGCCAGCAGGGCAGGGGCGGGGTCAATCTATGGCTACACCTTC.

The chain links TRBV7-2 to TRBJ1-1; 8 nucleotides match TRBD1. Per germline, CDR1 SGHTA and CDR2 FQGNSA. The CDR3 sequence is 14 residues long. V was clipped by 5 bases and J by 1 base; unmatched bases: 3. CDR3 DNA: TGTGCCAGCAGCCGGGACAGGTCGAACACTGAAGCTTTCTTT. Protein product: CASSRDRSNTEAFF.

This clonotype was found a few times. CDR3 protein: CASSDQRHYGYTF. The CDR3 DNA reads TGTGCCAGCAGTGATCAGCGTCACTATGGCTACACCTTC. The chain combines TRBV2 with TRBJ1-2, with no clear D. Germline values: CDR1 SNHLY, CDR2 FYNNEI. Trimming cost V 3 bases and J 3 bases, with 8 bases left between them. The CDR3 is made up of 13 amino acids.

This chain joins TRBV19 and TRBJ2-4; possibly TRBD1 for D (5 bases). Germline V gene data show CDR1 as LNHDA and CDR2 as SQIVND (reference sequence). This CDR3 spans 16 amino acids. Trimming cost V 2 bases and J 7 bases, with 18 bases left between them. The CDR3 DNA is TGTGCCAGTAGTATATCGGACGTTCGGGCAGGGAACATTCAGTACTTC. Translating it yields CASSISDVRAGNIQYF.